The source of this T cell receptor beta chain is a study of cytomegalovirus exposure and HLA in healthy donors. The study's findings and limits: The later analysis indicated that the majority of CMV-associated TCR beta chains appeared HLA-restricted.

PCR primers comprised 60 Vbeta and 13 Jbeta primers. Some clones are missing from TCRdb's copy, which holds only in-frame ones; the method was immunoSEQ multiplex PCR. The data show 55,000 to 75,000 clones, with approximately 77% seen just once and 7.4% held by the top ten. The germline gives CDR1 SEHNR, CDR2 FQNEAQ (reference sequence). The CDR3 length is 13 residues. Deletions cut 3 bases from V and 6 bases from J, with 11 bases between. Worth noting for this clone: Antigen unknown.

This TCR came from a woman in her twenties or thirties in good health and CMV-seropositive. The gene calls are TRBV7-9 and TRBJ1-1; D ambiguous. Sequenced: PBMCs. The CDR3 nucleotides read TGTGCCAGCAGCTTGTCCGGTCCTCCTGAAGCTTTCTTT. This translates into CASSLSGPPEAFF.